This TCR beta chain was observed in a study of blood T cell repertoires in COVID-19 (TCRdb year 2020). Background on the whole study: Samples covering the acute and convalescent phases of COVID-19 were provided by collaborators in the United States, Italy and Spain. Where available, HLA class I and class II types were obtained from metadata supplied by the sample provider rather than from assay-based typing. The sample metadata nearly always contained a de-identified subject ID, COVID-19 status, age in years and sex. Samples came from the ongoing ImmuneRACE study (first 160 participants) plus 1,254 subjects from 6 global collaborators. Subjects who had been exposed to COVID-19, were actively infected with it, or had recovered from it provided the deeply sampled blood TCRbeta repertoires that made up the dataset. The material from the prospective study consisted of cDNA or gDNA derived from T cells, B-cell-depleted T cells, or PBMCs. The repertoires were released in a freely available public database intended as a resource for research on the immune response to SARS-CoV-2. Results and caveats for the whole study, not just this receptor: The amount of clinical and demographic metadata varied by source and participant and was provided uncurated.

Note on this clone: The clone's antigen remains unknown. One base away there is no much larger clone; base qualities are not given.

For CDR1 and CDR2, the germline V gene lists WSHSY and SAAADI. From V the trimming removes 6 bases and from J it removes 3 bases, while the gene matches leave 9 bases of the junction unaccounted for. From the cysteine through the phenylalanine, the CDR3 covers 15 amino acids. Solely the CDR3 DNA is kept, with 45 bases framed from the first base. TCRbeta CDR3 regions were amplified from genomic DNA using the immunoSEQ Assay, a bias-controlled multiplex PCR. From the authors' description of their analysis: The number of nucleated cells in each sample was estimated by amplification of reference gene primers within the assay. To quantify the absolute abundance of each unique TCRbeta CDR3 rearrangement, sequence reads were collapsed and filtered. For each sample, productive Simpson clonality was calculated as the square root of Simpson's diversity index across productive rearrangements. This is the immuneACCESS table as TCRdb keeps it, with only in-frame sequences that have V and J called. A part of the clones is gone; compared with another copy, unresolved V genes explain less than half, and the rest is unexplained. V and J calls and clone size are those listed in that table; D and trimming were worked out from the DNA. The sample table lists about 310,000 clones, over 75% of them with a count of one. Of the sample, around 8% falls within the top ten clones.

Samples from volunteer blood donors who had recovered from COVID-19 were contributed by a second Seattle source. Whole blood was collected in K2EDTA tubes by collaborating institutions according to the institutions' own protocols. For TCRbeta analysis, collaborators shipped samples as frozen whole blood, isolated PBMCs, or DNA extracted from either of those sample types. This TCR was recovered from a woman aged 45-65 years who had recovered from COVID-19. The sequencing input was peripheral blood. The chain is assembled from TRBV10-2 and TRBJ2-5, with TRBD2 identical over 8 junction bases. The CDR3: CASRSAGTRKETQYF. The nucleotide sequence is TGCGCCAGCAGGTCAGCCGGGACTAGGAAAGAGACCCAGTACTTC.